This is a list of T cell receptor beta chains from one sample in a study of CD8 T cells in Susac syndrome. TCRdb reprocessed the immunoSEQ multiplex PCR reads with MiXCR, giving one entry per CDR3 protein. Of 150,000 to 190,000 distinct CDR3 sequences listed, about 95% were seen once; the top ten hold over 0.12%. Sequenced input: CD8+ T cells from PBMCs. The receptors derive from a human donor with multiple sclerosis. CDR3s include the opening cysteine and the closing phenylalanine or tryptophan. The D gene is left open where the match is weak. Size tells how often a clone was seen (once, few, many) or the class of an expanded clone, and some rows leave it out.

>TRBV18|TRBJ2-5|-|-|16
TGTGCCAGCTCACCAACGCGGGGGGACAGTGATGAGACCCAGTACTTC
CASSPTRGDSDETQYF
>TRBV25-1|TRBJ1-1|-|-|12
TGTGCCAGCAGTGAGGGACTGGGCGAAGCTTTCTTT
CASSEGLGEAFF
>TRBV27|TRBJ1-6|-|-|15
TGTGCCAGCAGTCCCTACGAGGGCGCGAATTCACCCCTCCACTTT
CASSPYEGANSPLHF
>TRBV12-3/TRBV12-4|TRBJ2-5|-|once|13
TGTGCCAGCAGTTTTGTGGTGTCAGAGACCCAGTACTTC
CASSFVVSETQYF
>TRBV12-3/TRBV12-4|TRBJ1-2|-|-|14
TGTGCCAGCAGTCCGGGACGACGGTCGGGTGGCTACACCTTC
CASSPGRRSGGYTF
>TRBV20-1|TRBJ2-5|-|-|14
TGCAGTGCTAGAGATCGGGGGGCCGGAGAGACCCAGTACTTC
CSARDRGAGETQYF
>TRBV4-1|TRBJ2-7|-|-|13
TGCGCCAGCAGCCAACCCGGGGGCTACGAGCAGTACTTC
CASSQPGGYEQYF
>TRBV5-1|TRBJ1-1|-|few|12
TGTGCCAGCAGTTTGGAGGGGACTGAAGCTTTCTTT
CASSLEGTEAFF
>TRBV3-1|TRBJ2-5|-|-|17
TGTGCCAGCAGCCAAGGTTGGGGGAACCCTGGGCTAGAGACCCAGTACTTC
CASSQGWGNPGLETQYF
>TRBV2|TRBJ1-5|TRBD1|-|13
TGTGCCACACAGGGGGCCGGCAATCAGCCCCAGCATTTT
CATQGAGNQPQHF
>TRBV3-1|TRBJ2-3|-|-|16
TGTGCCAGCAGCCAGGGTTTGGGCCTCGATGGAGATACGCAGTATTTT
CASSQGLGLDGDTQYF
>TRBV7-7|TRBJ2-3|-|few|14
TGTGCTAGCAGCCACTCCGGGGGCACAGATACGCAGTATTTT
CASSHSGGTDTQYF
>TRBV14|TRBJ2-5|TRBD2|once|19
TGTGCCAGCAGCCAATGGAGGCCGGGACTAGCGGGGGGAACTTGGACCCAGTACTTC
CASSQWRPGLAGGTWTQYF
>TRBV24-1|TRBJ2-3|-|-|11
TGTGCCACCGAACATTGGGATACGCAGTATTTT
CATEHWDTQYF
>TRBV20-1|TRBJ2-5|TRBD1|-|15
TGCAGTGCTAGGGACATTCGGGACAGTCAAGAGACCCAGTACTTC
CSARDIRDSQETQYF
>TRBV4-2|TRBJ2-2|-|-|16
TGTGCCAGCAGCCAAGAGGGGACGGGGAACACCGGGGAGCTGTTTTTT
CASSQEGTGNTGELFF
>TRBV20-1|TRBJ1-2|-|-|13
TGCAGTGCTATGTCTTCCAGCGTCTATGGCTACACCTTC
CSAMSSSVYGYTF
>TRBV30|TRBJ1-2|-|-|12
TGTGCCTGGAGTGCTGGGGAATATGGCTACACCTTC
CAWSAGEYGYTF
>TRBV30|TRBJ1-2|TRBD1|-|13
TGTGCCTGGAGAGACGGGACAGGGGATGGCTACACCTTC
CAWRDGTGDGYTF
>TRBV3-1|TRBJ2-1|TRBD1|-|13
TGTGCCAGCGAAGGGGGCTCGGACAATGAGCAGTTCTTC
CASEGGSDNEQFF